The source of this T cell receptor (beta chain) is a study of OX40 agonist ivuxolimab in advanced cancers. Sequencing was performed with immunoSEQ multiplex PCR; in TCRdb, only in-frame clones are kept and a portion is missing. In the table there are about 21,000 clones, about 80% of which are singletons. Any history of autoimmune disease or systemic immunosuppression disqualified patients. This CDR3 has 14 amino acids. Per the germline V gene, CDR1 is MNHEY and CDR2 is SVGAGI. Losses at the gene ends were 5 bases for V and 6 bases for J; bases not matched to a gene: 7. J is TRBJ2-7 and V is TRBV6-5, with TRBD2 identical over 10 bases. The starting material was CD4+ or CD8+ T cells sorted from blood, obtained in a trial of the OX40 agonist ivuxolimab. The TCR comes from an adult with an advanced solid tumor such as melanoma, head and neck, liver or kidney cancer. The CDR3 spells CASSLASGGSEQYF. In DNA, the CDR3 is TGTGCCAGCAGTCTGGCTAGCGGGGGAAGCGAGCAGTACTTC.